Reported below is one TCR beta chain. Its antigen has not been determined. No much larger clone exists at a distance of one base, and base qualities are not known. Receptors were amplified or captured by the immunoSEQ multiplex PCR assay. A mixture of 60 forward primers for TCR Vbeta segments and 13 reverse primers for TCR Jbeta segments was used in the multiplex PCR. A multiplex PCR assay on genomic DNA amplified the CDR3 region of rearranged TCR beta genes. On the Illumina HiSeq System, the amplified TCR beta libraries were sequenced as 87-base-pair reads. The authors' analysis ran thus. A later analysis counted approximately 84 million unique TCR beta chains across the 500 to 850 repertoires, and some 12 million of these chains were shared by at least two donors. A nearest-neighbor algorithm error-corrected the raw reads and collapsed the reads into unique sequences, merging closely related sequences to remove PCR and sequencing errors. To assign V, D and J gene segments, CDR3 sequences were aligned to IMGT reference sequences. Each retained sequence needed at least a six-nucleotide match to both a V gene segment and a J gene segment. Rearrangements were called productive when the CDR3 lacked stop codons and stayed in frame with V and J; all others were non-productive. Following IMGT convention, CDR3 was defined as the stretch from the second conserved V-encoded cysteine up to the conserved J-encoded phenylalanine. The earlier analysis of about 610 of the donors excluded any sequence lacking an unambiguous match to a single V gene segment. In an earlier analysis of approximately 560 of the donors, a V segment was called functional when productive rearrangements were above 56.7%, and segregating when the standard deviation between donors exceeded 5%. A statistical classification framework was built to diagnose cytomegalovirus status from the catalog of TCR beta chain sequences. In a later analysis, TCR nucleotide sequences were compared against IMGT/GENE-DB human TR gene sequences so that V and J genes could be assigned. A later analysis assigned CDR3 sequences and most-parsimonious VDJ recombination scenarios with the TCRdist pipeline. In a later analysis, each TCR beta chain was defined by its CDR3 amino acid sequence together with its V-gene family, and reads lacking a unique V-gene family were excluded. A later analysis removed roughly 590 highly shared, low-generation-probability nucleotide sequences to deal with suspected cross-contamination and a sequencing artifact. In a later analysis, a clonal expansion index for each public chain was calculated from normalized within-repertoire ranks of inferred template counts. A later analysis computed generation probabilities with a VDJ recombination model fitted to out-of-frame rearrangements, and checked the results against IGoR. Hypergeometric tests were used in a later analysis to score TCR-TCR, TCR-HLA and TCR-CMV co-occurrence, with a repertoire-size bias correction applied to the TCR pairs. A later analysis estimated false discovery rates by permuting HLA or CMV assignments 20 times. In a later analysis, co-occurring TCRs were grouped with DBSCAN, and TCRdist sequence similarity was added when clustering was performed within HLA-allele-positive subsets. For co-occurrence clustering, repertoires with fewer than 30,000 or more than 120,000 public chains were excluded, along with 5 or 6 repertoires with anomalous nucleotide sharing. The clones in this table, taken by TCRdb from immuneACCESS, are in-frame only. Not every clone is retained; where verified, under half of the shortfall comes from an unresolved V gene, and the cause of the rest is unknown. V and J calls and clone size are those listed in that table; D and trimming were worked out from the DNA. The sample data list about 130,000 clones, and approximately 87% of these were observed just once. 20% of the sample is in the top ten clones.

These data belong to a study of cytomegalovirus exposure and HLA in healthy donors (dated by TCRdb to the late 2010s). For the study in its entirety: An earlier analysis of roughly 630 of the donors reported roughly 300 Gb of sequence data and about 100 million unique TCR beta sequences from some 180 million T cells. About 300 gigabases of sequencing data and 80 million or so unique TCR sequences were included in an early release covering roughly 700 HLA-typed donors. The genetic ancestry cluster associated with self-reported Caucasian donors included 81% of the roughly 410 genotyped donors. The study aimed to test whether cataloging public T cell receptors could reveal signatures of past pathogen exposure. The study used immunosequencing to profile the T cell repertoires of under 700 subjects and linked those repertoires to cytomegalovirus serostatus. Besides the first cohort of 550 to 750 subjects, a separate validation cohort made up of 120 different subjects was used. To predict cytomegalovirus infection status, the study brought together high-throughput TCR immunosequencing, statistical association of individual TCRs with disease status, and machine learning. To study patterns of TCR occurrence, a later analysis re-analyzed previously published TCR beta repertoires from 666 donors and added high-resolution HLA genotyping. Rather than using new phenotypic data, the later analysis identified candidate immune exposures from TCR beta sequences and from how often those sequences occurred across donors. In an earlier analysis of 550 to 700 of the donors, high-throughput TCR beta sequencing was used to judge whether each TCR beta V gene segment behaved as functional or pseudogenic. Alongside the repertoire data, information on donor age, sex, ethnicity and CMV serostatus was compiled. A later genetic analysis used genome-wide SNP genotypes for about 60% of the roughly 670 donors, treating that subset as a discovery cohort. All discovery cohort repertoires had been generated on a single sequencing platform. HLA typing covered class I and class II loci at four-digit resolution. Typing coverage differed by locus: A, B, C, DRB1 and DQB1 were typed in about 620-640 donors, DQA1 in about 560, DPA1 in some 600, and DPB1 in 450 to 480. Four to six DR-DQ haplotypes were handled as single units for association and clustering, since linkage in the cohort was strong. On average, around 200,000 unique TCR beta nucleotide sequences were sequenced per donor among 398 genotyped donors of the cohort, with around 19% of those sequences being non-productive.

Trimming takes 6 bases from V and 4 bases from J, and the germline ends sit 6 bases apart. Its CDR3 holds 11 amino acids, cysteine through phenylalanine. The retained sequence is limited to the CDR3, 33 bases, with the frame set at the first base. CDR1 and CDR2 (LNHDA, SQIVND) derive from the germline V gene (reference sequence). Overall results and qualifications from the work: The classifier was reported to diagnose cytomegalovirus status with high specificity and sensitivity in both the original and validation cohorts. Because the 87-base-pair reads could not distinguish some IMGT-functional V segments, including TRBV6-2 and TRBV6-3, those segments were excluded. The cohort was sequenced for TCR beta chains only, and without alpha or paired-chain data the features that could be detected were limited. In vitro tests confirmed that a few of the cytomegalovirus-associated TCR beta chains recognize cytomegalovirus antigens. The presence/absence analyses assumed that sequencing depth was roughly uniform across donors, and that assumption may not be true. According to a later analysis, most CMV-associated TCR beta chains appeared to be HLA-restricted, and the HLA associations seemed to be driven largely by CMV exposure. V-gene and J-gene trimming of TCR beta chains was associated with a missense DCLRE1C variant in a later genetic analysis, and the association was replicated in an independent cohort. While some public TCRs were present in many individuals, most TCR sequences turned up only very rarely across donors. In the study, around 160 TCR beta chains were listed as associated with cytomegalovirus. In a later analysis, 15,000 to 20,000 TCR beta sequences were associated with specific HLA alleles at a false discovery rate of 0.05. In a later analysis, several top co-occurrence clusters were reported to appear linked to parvovirus B19, influenza, CMV and Epstein-Barr virus. A group of highly shared sequence variants was considered likely to be a technical artifact of the sequencing pipeline. Because some donors lacked HLA typing at each locus, the association tests relied only on the typed subset. Linkage disequilibrium might explain the correlated functional status among segregating V segments, but an unknown experimental factor could not be excluded. In an earlier analysis of about 600 of the donors, most TCR beta V segments appeared in productive rearrangements about 87% or about 30% of the time, broadly matching IMGT annotations. Compared with the approximately 600-donor mean, donors in an Asian-associated ancestry cluster had fewer N-insertions in productive TCRs, according to a later genetic analysis. According to the authors, the approach could potentially be generalized to other disease states and immunological phenotypes. A further reported finding was that TCR beta sequences accurately predicted the HLA-A and HLA-B alleles for most subjects in the first cohort. The only immune exposure information available for the cohort was CMV serostatus. Over 15 rarely observed V segments, including chromosome 9 orphons, were excluded from the earlier analysis of approximately 500 of the donors because counts were too low. A later analysis found that HLA-associated TCR beta chains were more clonally expanded and had lower generation probabilities than equally common non-associated chains. When HLA alleles, especially DR and DQ, strongly co-occurred, TCR associations were difficult to assign to individual alleles. In a later analysis, the rate of TCR association differed among HLA loci, with DRB1 alleles having the most associated TCRs and HLA-C alleles having the fewest.

In total, just over 650 healthy bone marrow donors made up the cohort. At the time of sampling, every cohort member was nominally healthy, though immune exposures that went unrecorded were likely present. The donor tested CMV seropositive and was one of the 289 seropositive cohort members. A peripheral blood sample was provided by each donor, and peripheral blood mononuclear cells were used for TCR beta sequencing. The Qiagen DNeasy Blood Extraction Kit was used to extract genomic DNA from the blood cell samples. This receptor was identified in a man between 18 and 29 years old in good health and CMV-seropositive. Sequencing input: PBMCs. The chain joins TRBV19 to TRBJ1-1, with the D gene uncertain. Here is the DNA: TGTGCCAGTAGGACGGGCACTGAAGCTTTCTTT. This translates into CASRTGTEAFF. Reference TRBV19 and TRBJ1-1 genes cover what lies past the CDR3, so the full variable domain is DGGITQSPKYLFRKEGQNVTLSCEQNLNHDAMYWYRQDPGQGLRLIYYSQIVNDFQKGDIAEGYSVSREKKESFPLTVTSAQKNPTAFYLCASRTGTEAFFGQGTRLTVV.